A single sample is the source of the 14 T cell receptor beta chains below, sequenced in a study of T cells in localized non-small cell lung cancer (dated by TCRdb to the early 2020s). The library was prepared using the immunoSEQ multiplex PCR assay. Entries here come from immuneACCESS through TCRdb and include only in-frame sequences with V and J called. Some clones fail to appear in such tables; in the studies checked, an unresolved V gene covers under half of the shortfall, and the cause of the remainder is unknown. The sample data list about 70,000 clones, and approximately 84% of these were observed just once. The biggest ten clones account for approximately 1.2% of the sample. Sequencing used peripheral blood, obtained before any cancer treatment. The receptor set was obtained from a female donor at least 60 years old with stage I lung adenocarcinoma.

This clone came up a few times. This chain connects TRBV19 to TRBJ1-2, with TRBD1 matching 8 bases. CDR3 size: 16 residues. The V segment lost 2 bases and the J segment 4 bases; nucleotides outside the gene matches: 9. Germline assignment: CDR1 LNHDA and CDR2 SQIVND (reference sequence). The CDR3 loop is CASSITRGQNFYGYTF. The CDR3, as DNA: TGTGCCAGTAGTATAACCAGGGGGCAAAACTTCTATGGCTACACCTTC.

The V call is TRBV27, the J call TRBJ2-1, with 7 bases identical to TRBD1. The CDR3 has 15 residues. V trimming: 6 bases; J trimming: 0 bases; junction bases outside the gene matches: 5. Germline CDR1 and CDR2: MNHEY and SMNVEV (reference sequence). CDR3 region: CASSTGVDSYNEQFF. In nucleotides, the CDR3 is TGTGCCAGCAGCACAGGGGTGGACTCCTACAATGAGCAGTTCTTC.

This sequence joins TRBV5-5 and TRBJ1-2; D might be TRBD1 (5 bases). Trimming took 4 bases from V and 8 from J, leaving 15 bases between them. CDR3 length: 13 residues. Looked up from germline, CDR1 is SGHKS and CDR2 is YYEKEE (reference sequence). This chain's CDR3 is CASSPPSGEGYTF. The CDR3 DNA is TGTGCCAGCAGCCCGCCGTCGGGGGAGGGCTACACCTTC.

This rearrangement joins TRBV5-1 to TRBJ1-2, with 9 nucleotides matching TRBD1. V dropped 2 bases and J dropped 4; count of bases not matched to a gene: 6. The CDR3 totals 15 residues. Germline V gives CDR1 SGHRS, CDR2 YFSETQ. The CDR3 protein is CASSLGQGNVYGYTF. The CDR3 DNA reads as TGCGCCAGCAGCTTAGGACAGGGGAACGTCTATGGCTACACCTTC.

J is TRBJ2-7 and V is TRBV7-2; the match to TRBD2 covers 8 bases. After removal of 3 bases from V and 7 bases from J, the junction contained 8 bases not matched to a gene. The CDR3 extends over 14 amino acids. Germline CDR1 SGHTA, CDR2 FQGNSA. CDR3 sequence: CASSFTPRGGEQYF. CDR3 coding DNA: TGTGCCAGCAGCTTTACCCCTCGGGGGGGGGAGCAGTACTTC. Variable domain in full (rest from reference TRBV7-2 and TRBJ2-7): GAGVSQSPSNKVTEKGKDVELRCDPISGHTALYWYRQSLGQGLEFLIYFQGNSAPDKSGLPSDRFSAERTGGSVSTLTIQRTQQEDSAVYLCASSFTPRGGEQYFGPGTRLTVT.

The chain combines TRBV9 with TRBJ2-7; 7 positions match TRBD1. The germline gives CDR1 SGDLS, CDR2 YYNGEE. After removal of 0 bases from V and 1 base from J, the junction contained 4 bases not matched to a gene. The CDR3 consists of 15 residues. The DNA for the CDR3 is TGTGCCAGCAGCGTAGCTCCGGGACAGTCCTACGAGCAGTACTTC. Its protein product is CASSVAPGQSYEQYF. Full variable domain (rest looked up from reference TRBV9 and TRBJ2-7): DSGVTQTPKHLITATGQRVTLRCSPRSGDLSVYWYQQSLDQGLQFLIQYYNGEERAKGNILERFSAQQFPDLHSELNLSSLELGDSALYFCASSVAPGQSYEQYFGPGTRLTVT.

This clone was recorded once. The chain recombines TRBV6-1 with TRBJ2-2, with 9 bases matching TRBD2. With V trimmed by 6 bases and J by 6 bases, 8 bases remained unmatched. Germline values: CDR1 MNHNS, CDR2 SASEGT. This CDR3 has 15 residues. CDR3: CASRATSGSPGELFF. CDR3 DNA sequence: TGTGCCAGCAGGGCGACTAGCGGCAGTCCCGGGGAGCTGTTTTTT.

This chain joins TRBV6-6 and TRBJ2-5; TRBD2 matches 10 bases. Germline V gene data show CDR1 as MNHNY and CDR2 as SVGAGI (reference sequence). The CDR3 has 16 amino acids. After removal of 2 bases from V and 2 bases from J, the junction contained 5 bases not matched to a gene. This CDR3 is CASSYPGLAVQETQYF. The CDR3 DNA sequence: TGTGCCAGCAGTTACCCTGGACTAGCGGTGCAAGAGACCCAGTACTTC.

The chain is built from TRBV4-1 and TRBJ2-1, with 8 bases fitting TRBD2. V lost 1 base to trimming and J lost 0 bases; unmatched junction nucleotides: 11. This CDR3 region has 19 residues. Germline lookup yields CDR1 MGHRA and CDR2 YSYEKL. The CDR3 sequence is CASSQVPGLVQSSYNEQFF. DNA of the CDR3: TGCGCCAGCAGCCAAGTTCCGGGACTAGTCCAAAGCTCCTACAATGAGCAGTTCTTC.

The V call is TRBV7-9, the J call TRBJ2-1; 12 positions agree with TRBD2. The CDR3 is 17 amino acids. Germline loops: CDR1 SEHNR, CDR2 FQNEAQ (reference sequence). Trimming at V came to 1 base and at J to 8 bases, leaving 9 bases not matched to a gene. The CDR3 is CASSLGGLAGHIDEQFF. Written as DNA, the CDR3 is TGTGCCAGCAGCTTAGGTGGACTAGCGGGACACATCGATGAGCAGTTCTTC.

This clone is medium-sized in the sample. Other DNA sequences of this sample code for an identical CDR3. This sequence joins TRBV6-1 and TRBJ1-1; no reliable D call. V lost 2 bases and J lost 7, with 8 bases in between. The CDR3 runs to 12 residues. Germline CDR1 is MNHNS and CDR2 is SASEGT. The CDR3 DNA sequence: TGTGCCAGCAGTGAAACGGGCGGTGAAGCTTTCTTT. This gives the protein CASSETGGEAFF.

The chain uses TRBV6-1 and TRBJ2-7; D is uncertain. The CDR3 spans 13 residues. Trimming stripped 2 bases from V and 3 bases from J, with 8 bases between. Per germline, CDR1 MNHNS and CDR2 SASEGT. CDR3 DNA: TGTGCCAGCAGTGAACCATGGGGCTACGAGCAGTACTTC. Its translation: CASSEPWGYEQYF.

In this sample, this clone turned up a few times. This chain uses TRBV18 with TRBJ1-5, with TRBD1 as a possible D gene (6 bases). Germline V lookup: CDR1 KGHSH, CDR2 LQKENI. The CDR3 is made up of 15 amino acids. The germline V and J ends were trimmed by 6 bases and 3 bases, with 15 bases remaining between them. For the CDR3, the DNA is TGTGCCAGCTCCCGAAGGACGGGACACAATCAGCCCCAGCATTTT. It specifies CASSRRTGHNQPQHF.

The chain recombines TRBV5-8 with TRBJ1-2; tentative D call: TRBD1 (6 bases). V gave up 0 bases and J gave up 4 bases, with 13 bases separating them. CDR1 and CDR2 from the germline V gene are SGHTS and YDEGEE. The CDR3 is made up of 15 amino acids. The CDR3 nucleotides read TGTGCCAGCAGCTTGGCGTACAGGGTTAGCTATGGCTACACCTTC. It is translated as CASSLAYRVSYGYTF.